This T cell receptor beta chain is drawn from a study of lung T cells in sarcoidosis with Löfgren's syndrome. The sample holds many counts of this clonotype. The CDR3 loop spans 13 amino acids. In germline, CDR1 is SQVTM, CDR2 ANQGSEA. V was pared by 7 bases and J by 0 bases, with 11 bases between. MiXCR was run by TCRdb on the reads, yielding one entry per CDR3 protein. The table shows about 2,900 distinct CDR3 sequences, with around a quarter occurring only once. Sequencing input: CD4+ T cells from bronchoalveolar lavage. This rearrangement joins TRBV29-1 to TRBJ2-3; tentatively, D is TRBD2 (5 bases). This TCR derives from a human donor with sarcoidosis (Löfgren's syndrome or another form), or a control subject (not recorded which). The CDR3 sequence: CSAREPSTDTQYF. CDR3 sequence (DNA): TGCAGCGCGAGGGAACCTAGCACAGATACGCAGTATTTT.